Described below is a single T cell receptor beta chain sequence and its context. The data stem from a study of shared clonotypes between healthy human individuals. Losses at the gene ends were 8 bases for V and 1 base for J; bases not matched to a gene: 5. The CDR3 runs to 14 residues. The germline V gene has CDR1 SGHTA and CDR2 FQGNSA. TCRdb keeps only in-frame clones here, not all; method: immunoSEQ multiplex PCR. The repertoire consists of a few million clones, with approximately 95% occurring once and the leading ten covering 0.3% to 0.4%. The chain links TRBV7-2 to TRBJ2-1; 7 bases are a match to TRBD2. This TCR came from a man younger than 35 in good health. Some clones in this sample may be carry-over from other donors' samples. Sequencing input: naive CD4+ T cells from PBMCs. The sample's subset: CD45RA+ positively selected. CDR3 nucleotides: TGTGCCAGCTCGGCCGGGAGGTCCTACAATGAGCAGTTCTTC. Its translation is CASSAGRSYNEQFF. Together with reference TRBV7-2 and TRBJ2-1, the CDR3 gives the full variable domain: GAGVSQSPSNKVTEKGKDVELRCDPISGHTALYWYRQSLGQGLEFLIYFQGNSAPDKSGLPSDRFSAERTGGSVSTLTIQRTQQEDSAVYLCASSAGRSYNEQFFGPGTRLTVL.